The clone carrying this TCR beta chain was counted between two and nine times. This entry comes from a study of shared T cell receptors in the human thymus. Generated by immunoSEQ multiplex PCR, the TCRdb table keeps only in-frame clones and is missing some. The repertoire holds approximately 730,000 clones, with roughly 88% as singletons. Germline-derived CDR1 and CDR2 are SGHVS and FQNEAQ. Trimming left V 3 bases short and J 0 bases short, with 23 bases between. The CDR3 loop spans 19 amino acids. This sample was also put to use in a study of human thymus T cells. That paper states: Finnish infants who were healthy and having corrective surgery for congenital heart defects made up the donors. Resections were taken during corrective heart surgery, and the thymus tissue came from these. V and J genes seemed to be used with bias in thymic and blood repertoires. Related research reported highly overlapping thymic repertoires among unrelated individuals.

The origin of this receptor is a girl under three years old with a congenital heart defect. V gene TRBV7-8 combines with J gene TRBJ1-1, with D tentatively TRBD1 (5 bases). Sequencing used thymocytes. CDR3 DNA: TGTGCCAGCAGCTTGTGGGCGGGAGGGGAGCTACTTATGAACACTGAAGCTTTCTTT. Protein product: CASSLWAGGELLMNTEAFF.